These 24 T cell receptor beta chains were all obtained from the same sample, sequenced in a study of shared clonotypes between healthy human individuals. Assay: immunoSEQ multiplex PCR; the TCRdb copy retains only in-frame clones and omits some. This repertoire shows millions of clones, roughly 93% found once; its top ten account for approximately 0.4%. The sequencing sample was made of naive CD4+ T cells from PBMCs. Specified subset: CD45RA+ positively selected. These receptors came from a man in his late teens or twenties in good health. Some clones in this sample may be carry-over from other donors' samples.

The V and J genes are TRBV5-5 and TRBJ2-2; a possible D gene is TRBD1 (5 bases). Germline lookup yields CDR1 SGHKS and CDR2 YYEKEE (reference sequence). This CDR3 contains 15 residues. The germline V and J ends were trimmed by 2 bases and 2 bases, with 10 bases remaining between them. The CDR3 nucleotides read TGTGCCAGCAGCTTTCTAACAGGAAACACCGGGGAGCTGTTTTTT. Amino acid sequence: CASSFLTGNTGELFF.

V is TRBV4-2 and J is TRBJ2-1, with 7 nucleotides matching TRBD2. The CDR3 is 16 residues long. V lost 2 bases, J lost 0 bases, and 4 bases stayed unmatched. Germline V gene lookup returns CDR1 LGHNA and CDR2 YNFKEQ. The CDR3 loop reads CASSQTTSASYNEQFF. CDR3 sequence (DNA): TGTGCCAGCAGCCAAACTACTAGCGCCTCCTACAATGAGCAGTTCTTC.

V usage is TRBV5-4 and J usage is TRBJ2-1; possibly TRBD1 or TRBD2 for D (6 bases each). The CDR3 consists of 15 residues. CDR1 and CDR2 from the germline V gene are SGHNT and YYREEE (reference sequence). Trimming stripped 1 base from V and 1 base from J, with 9 bases between. In DNA, the CDR3 is TGTGCCAGCAGCTTGACAGGGAGGTCCTACAATGAGCAGTTCTTC. This codes for CASSLTGRSYNEQFF.

This sequence joins TRBV21-1 and TRBJ2-7; the table's D gene call, TRBD2, was not cross checked with the DNA. TRBV21-1 is noted as a pseudogene. The CDR3 is 16 residues long. Here the CDR3 DNA reads TGTGCCAGCAGTTCAAGGAGCGGGAAGAGCTCCTACGAGCAGTACTTC. It codes for CASSSRSGKSSYEQYF.

The chain links TRBV6-1 to TRBJ1-5; D is unresolved. CDR3 size: 14 residues. V gave up 5 bases and J gave up 2 bases, with 10 bases separating them. Germline V CDR1 and CDR2: MNHNS, SASEGT. CDR3 sequence reads: CASSRREGNQPQHF. In DNA form, the CDR3 reads TGTGCCAGCAGTCGAAGGGAAGGCAATCAGCCCCAGCATTTT.

The genes are TRBV6-1 and TRBJ1-5, with unresolved D. CDR1 and CDR2 (germline): MNHNS, SASEGT. The V and J ends lost 2 bases and 8 bases respectively, with 13 bases between them. The CDR3 runs to 14 residues. The chain's CDR3 is CASSESWGVEPQHF. DNA for the CDR3: TGTGCCAGCAGTGAATCCTGGGGAGTCGAGCCCCAGCATTTT.

V gene TRBV18 combines with J gene TRBJ2-7; D gene uncertain. This CDR3 region has 15 residues. V lost 2 bases to trimming and J lost 5 bases, with 16 bases between them. Germline V gene sequence: CDR1 KGHSH, CDR2 LQKENI. The CDR3 reads CASSPSPVPNDEQYF. DNA of the CDR3: TGTGCCAGCTCACCAAGTCCAGTACCCAACGACGAGCAGTACTTC.

V usage is TRBV10-3 and J usage is TRBJ2-1; D is perhaps TRBD1 (7 bases). Germline V gene sequence: CDR1 ENHRY, CDR2 SYGVKD. V was shortened by 3 bases and J by 0 bases, with 15 bases between the two germline ends. The CDR3 is made up of 17 amino acids. The CDR3 DNA is TGTGCCATCAGTGACCCAGGGGGGCCAAGCTCCTACAATGAGCAGTTCTTC. Translation: CAISDPGGPSSYNEQFF.

The CDR3, as DNA: TGCGCCAGCAGCTTCTCCGGGACTAGCGGGGCAGAGCAGTACTTC. Its protein is CASSFSGTSGAEQYF. The rearrangement uses TRBV5-1 and TRBJ2-7; 13 nucleotides line up with TRBD2. This CDR3 is built from 15 residues. Looked up from germline, CDR1 is SGHRS and CDR2 is YFSETQ. After removal of 2 bases from V and 7 bases from J, the junction contained 6 bases not matched to a gene.

The chain uses TRBV9 and TRBJ1-4; TRBD1 is a possible D gene (6 bases). V lost 2 bases and J 8 bases, leaving 16 bases between the germline ends. Germline loops: CDR1 SGDLS, CDR2 YYNGEE. The CDR3 covers 15 residues. The CDR3, as DNA: TGTGCCAGCAGCGTCGGACAGAGGCTTAGGGAAAAACTGTTTTTT. This codes for CASSVGQRLREKLFF. The variable domain in full, with the rest retrieved from reference TRBV9 and TRBJ1-4, is DSGVTQTPKHLITATGQRVTLRCSPRSGDLSVYWYQQSLDQGLQFLIQYYNGEERAKGNILERFSAQQFPDLHSELNLSSLELGDSALYFCASSVGQRLREKLFFGSGTQLSVL.

This clone was detected only once. The CDR3 region has the DNA TGTGCCAGCGTTGTTAGCGGGAAGGGAGATACGCAGTATTTT. It is translated as CASVVSGKGDTQYF. This rearrangement joins TRBV18 to TRBJ2-3; 8 bases fit TRBD2. Germline CDR1 and CDR2: KGHSH and LQKENI. J lost 5 bases, V lost 8 bases, and 9 bases had no gene match. This CDR3 has 14 amino acids.

Points on this clone: Its ends do not fully match the called genes, so a read error is possible. This chain joins TRBV5-4 and TRBJ2-7; D gene ambiguous. CDR1 and CDR2 from the germline V gene are SGHNT and YYREEE (reference sequence). CDR3 length equals 15 residues. The CDR3 sequence: CASSGSVGRSHEQYF. The CDR3 nucleotides are TGTGCCAGCAGCGGATCGGTGGGCCGCTCCCACGAGCAGTACTTC.

The J gene is TRBJ1-5, the V gene TRBV2; D gene ambiguous. V was pared by 7 bases and J by 4 bases, with 14 bases between. Germline V gene sequence: CDR1 SNHLY, CDR2 FYNNEI. This CDR3 spans 14 amino acids. The CDR3, as DNA: TGTGCCAGCAATTCGGAGATGGGGAATCAGCCCCAGCATTTT. Translated: CASNSEMGNQPQHF.

This rearrangement joins TRBV13 to TRBJ1-4; TRBD1 might be the D (5 bases). The ends were cut back, 5 bases at V and 8 bases at J, with 27 bases in the middle. CDR1 and CDR2 from the germline V gene are PRHDT and FYEKMQ (reference sequence). The CDR3 is 18 residues long. CDR3 bases: TGTGCCAGCAGCACCCGTCGGGGCACAGTACCCACGGGAGAAAAACTGTTTTTT. Its protein is CASSTRRGTVPTGEKLFF.

The chain has TRBV5-1 and TRBJ2-7; 12 nucleotides agree with TRBD1. Germline loops: CDR1 SGHRS, CDR2 YFSETQ. Trimming at V came to 4 bases and at J to 6 bases, leaving 5 bases not matched to a gene. The CDR3 length is 14 residues. CDR3: CASSRDRGLSEQYF. In nucleotides, the CDR3 is TGCGCCAGCAGCCGGGACAGGGGGCTGAGCGAGCAGTACTTC.

The gene calls are TRBV6-1 and TRBJ2-3, with a tentative D call TRBD2 (6 bases). Germline loops: CDR1 MNHNS, CDR2 SASEGT. The V end was cut by 3 bases, the J end by 2 bases, with 15 bases between. This CDR3 spans 16 amino acids. CDR3 in DNA: TGTGCCAGCAGTGAGGGAGCGGGTCCCTACACAGATACGCAGTATTTT. This gives the protein CASSEGAGPYTDTQYF.

V gene TRBV30 combines with J gene TRBJ1-5, with D maybe TRBD1 (6 bases). Per germline, CDR1 GTSNPN and CDR2 SVGIG (reference sequence). The V end lost 3 bases, the J end lost 7 bases, and 13 bases lay between the germline ends. The CDR3 covers 13 residues. CDR3 amino acids: CAWSPQGIQPQHF. The DNA for the CDR3 is TGTGCCTGGAGCCCACAGGGAATACAGCCCCAGCATTTT.

To note about this clone: Distinct nucleotide sequences in the sample also encode this CDR3. The V call is TRBV5-4, the J call TRBJ2-5, with a possible D match to TRBD2 (6 bases). V lost 1 base, J lost 4 bases, and 11 bases lay in between. The germline gives CDR1 SGHNT, CDR2 YYREEE (reference sequence). The CDR3 has 14 residues. In DNA, the CDR3 is TGTGCCAGCAGCTTGCGGCAGGGAGGAGAGACCCAGTACTTC. This codes for CASSLRQGGETQYF.

V usage is TRBV28 and J usage is TRBJ2-1, with 10 nucleotides matching TRBD1. CDR3 length: 18 amino acids. Per germline, CDR1 MDHEN and CDR2 SYDVKM. Unmatched junction bases numbered 10, after V lost 3 bases and J lost 2 bases. In DNA, the CDR3 is TGTGCCAGCAGTTTCCCCGAGGACAGGGGGATCGCCTACAATGAGCAGTTCTTC. Encoded protein: CASSFPEDRGIAYNEQFF. Filled out from reference TRBV28 and TRBJ2-1, the complete variable domain reads DVKVTQSSRYLVKRTGEKVFLECVQDMDHENMFWYRQDPGLGLRLIYFSYDVKMKEKGDIPEGYSVSREKKERFSLILESASTNQTSMYLCASSFPEDRGIAYNEQFFGPGTRLTVL.

V is TRBV9 and J is TRBJ2-5; TRBD2 matches 10 bases. Germline-derived CDR1 and CDR2 are SGDLS and YYNGEE. The CDR3 is 16 amino acids. With 0 bases clipped from V and 5 bases from J, the junction kept 7 bases outside the gene matches. The DNA for the CDR3 is TGTGCCAGCAGCGTAGAGAGCGGGAGGGCCGGGGAGACCCAGTACTTC. Protein: CASSVESGRAGETQYF.

The chain combines TRBV28 with TRBJ2-7, with D possibly being TRBD1 or TRBD2 (6 bases each). The germline gives CDR1 MDHEN, CDR2 SYDVKM. Trimming removed 6 bases from V and 5 bases from J, with 17 bases in between. The length of the CDR3 is 14 residues. The DNA of the CDR3 is TGTGCCAGCAGGATGACGGGGGCTAGGGACGAGCAGTACTTC. This codes for CASRMTGARDEQYF.

The CDR3 nucleotides read TGTGCCATCAGTGTCGGAGTTTTTGGCCCGCCGGGCTATGGCTACACCTTC. Protein product: CAISVGVFGPPGYGYTF. The chain carries TRBV10-3 and TRBJ1-2; D not resolved. Germline-derived CDR1 and CDR2 are ENHRY and SYGVKD. Trimming took 4 bases from V and 4 from J, leaving 22 bases between them. This CDR3 has 17 residues.

J is TRBJ2-3 and V is TRBV12-5, with TRBD2 matching 8 bases. This CDR3 is 18 amino acids long. V lost 7 bases and J lost 4; bases outside the gene matches: 19. Germline V lookup: CDR1 LGHNT, CDR2 FRNRAP. The CDR3: CASALTPGTSVFPDTQYF. The CDR3 DNA reads as TGTGCTAGTGCCTTAACCCCCGGGACTAGTGTCTTCCCAGATACGCAGTATTTT.

This clone showed up just once. This rearrangement joins TRBV4-1 to TRBJ1-2, with D possibly being TRBD1 (5 bases). The germline V and J ends were trimmed by 5 bases and 4 bases, with 14 bases remaining between them. The CDR3 is 14 amino acids. Germline CDR1 MGHRA, CDR2 YSYEKL. DNA for the CDR3: TGCGCCAGCAGCTCCTCGGGACCGCCCTATGGCTACACCTTC. Protein: CASSSSGPPYGYTF.